This TCR beta chain was observed in a study of blood T cell repertoires in COVID-19. Overall study: Some COVID-19 samples were acute and others convalescent; all came from the United States, Italy and Spain.

The CDR3 consists of 15 residues. CDR1 SGHDT and CDR2 YYEEEE come from the germline V gene. V lost 4 bases to trimming and J lost 1 base, with 14 bases between them. The assay was immunoSEQ multiplex PCR, and TCRdb's table has in-frame clones only and misses some. Among approximately 120,000 clones, around 81% were seen once, and the ten largest hold roughly 4%. Sequencing was done on a sample of peripheral blood. The sequence was collected from a woman aged 45-59 years with acute or convalescent COVID-19. The rearrangement uses TRBV5-6 and TRBJ1-2; tentative D call: TRBD1 (5 bases). The CDR3, as DNA: TGTGCCAGCAGCCCGTACCGGGGGGATAACTATGGCTACACCTTC. This encodes CASSPYRGDNYGYTF.